This T cell receptor beta chain comes out of a study of T cell responses to AZD1222 COVID-19 vaccine. Notes on the study in general: The donor cohort was predominantly white British with a female majority, and clonal diversity may have been underestimated.

Second-dose schedules of about 4 or about 12 weeks were combined. V gave up 1 base and J gave up 5 bases, with 12 bases separating them. The length of the CDR3 is 15 residues. Germline V gene sequence: CDR1 LGHNA, CDR2 YSLEER. Only in-frame clones appear in the TCRdb table, and some are missing; sequencing was by immunoSEQ multiplex PCR. The table has roughly 100,000 clones, about 90% seen once. Concerning this clone: Its antigen is undetermined.

The chain recombines TRBV4-3 with TRBJ2-1; D is ambiguous. Sequenced here: peripheral blood, sampled 28 days after the second AZD1222 dose. The receptor was derived from an adult who received the AZD1222 COVID-19 vaccine. The CDR3 nucleotides read TGCGCCAGCAGCCAAGTAAAGGCTGATAACAATGAGCAGTTCTTC. It translates to CASSQVKADNNEQFF.